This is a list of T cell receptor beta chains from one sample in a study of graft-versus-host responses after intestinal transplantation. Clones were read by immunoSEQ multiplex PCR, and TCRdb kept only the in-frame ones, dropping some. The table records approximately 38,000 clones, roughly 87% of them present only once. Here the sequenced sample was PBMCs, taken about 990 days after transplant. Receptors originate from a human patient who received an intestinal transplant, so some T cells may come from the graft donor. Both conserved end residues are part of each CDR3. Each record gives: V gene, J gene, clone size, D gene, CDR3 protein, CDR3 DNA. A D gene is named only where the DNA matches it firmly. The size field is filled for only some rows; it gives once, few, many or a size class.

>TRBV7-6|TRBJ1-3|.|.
CASSLRATGPGNTIYF
TGTGCCAGCAGCTTACGCGCGACAGGCCCTGGAAACACCATATATTTT
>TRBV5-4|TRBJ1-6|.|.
CASSAGPDRKNSPLHF
TGTGCCAGCAGCGCCGGACCCGACAGGAAAAATTCACCCCTCCACTTT
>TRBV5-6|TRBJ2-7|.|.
CASSRDGGRSYEQYF
TGTGCCAGCAGTCGGGATGGGGGCAGATCCTACGAGCAGTACTTC
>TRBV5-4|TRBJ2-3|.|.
CASSLSKDTQYF
TGTGCCAGCAGCTTGAGTAAAGATACGCAGTATTTT
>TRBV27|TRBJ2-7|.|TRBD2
CASSPTPRGEQYF
TGTGCCAGCAGTCCTACTCCGCGGGGGGAGCAGTACTTC
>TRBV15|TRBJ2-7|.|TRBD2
CATSTGLAGGLGQYF
TGTGCCACCAGCACGGGACTAGCGGGAGGCCTTGGGCAGTACTTC
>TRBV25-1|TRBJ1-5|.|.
CASRGDDQPQHF
TGTGCCAGCAGGGGGGACGACCAGCCCCAGCATTTT
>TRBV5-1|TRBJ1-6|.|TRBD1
CASSLGDRVDSPLHF
TGCGCCAGCAGCTTAGGGGACAGGGTGGATTCACCCCTCCACTTT
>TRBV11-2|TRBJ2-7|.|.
CASSWVPRRADYEQYF
TGTGCCAGCAGCTGGGTCCCCAGGCGGGCTGACTACGAGCAGTACTTC
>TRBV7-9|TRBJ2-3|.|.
CASSLRDFTDTQYF
TGTGCCAGCAGCCTAAGGGACTTCACAGATACGCAGTATTTT
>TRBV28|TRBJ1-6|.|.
CASSWGYNSPLHF
TGTGCCAGCAGTTGGGGGTATAATTCACCCCTCCACTTT
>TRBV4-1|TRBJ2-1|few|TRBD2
CASSQPTSGISNEQFF
TGCGCCAGCAGCCAACCGACTAGCGGGATTAGTAATGAGCAGTTCTTC
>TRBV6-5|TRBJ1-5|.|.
CASSYRAAHQPQHF
TGTGCCAGCAGTTACCGGGCCGCGCATCAGCCCCAGCATTTT
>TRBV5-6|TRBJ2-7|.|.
CASSLLIGQEQYF
TGTGCCAGCAGCTTGCTAATAGGACAAGAGCAGTACTTC
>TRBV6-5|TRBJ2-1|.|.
CASSYSNMVRNNEQFF
TGTGCCAGCAGTTACTCGAATATGGTCAGGAACAATGAGCAGTTCTTC
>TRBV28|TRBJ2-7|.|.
CASRSLGPSYEQYF
TGTGCCAGCAGATCTCTAGGGCCCTCCTACGAGCAGTACTTC
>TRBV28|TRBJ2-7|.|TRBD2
CASRALAGPYEQYF
TGTGCCAGCAGGGCTTTAGCGGGACCCTACGAGCAGTACTTC
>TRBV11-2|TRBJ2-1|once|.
CASSLREQGEGFF
TGTGCCAGCAGCTTAAGGGAGCAGGGAGAAGGGTTCTTC
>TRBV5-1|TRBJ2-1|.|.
CASREAWGSMYNEQFF
TGCGCCAGCAGGGAAGCTTGGGGAAGCATGTACAATGAGCAGTTCTTC
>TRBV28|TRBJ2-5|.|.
CASSTVGLEETQYF
TGTGCCAGCAGTACCGTGGGTCTAGAAGAGACCCAGTACTTC
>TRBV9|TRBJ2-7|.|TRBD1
CASSTGTGPYEQYF
TGTGCCAGCAGCACTGGGACAGGTCCCTACGAGCAGTACTTC
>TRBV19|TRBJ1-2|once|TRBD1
CASTRGESYGYTF
TGTGCCAGTACCAGGGGGGAGTCCTATGGCTACACCTTC
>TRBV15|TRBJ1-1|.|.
CATSRDLGVTEAFF
TGTGCCACCAGCAGAGATCTGGGGGTCACTGAAGCTTTCTTT
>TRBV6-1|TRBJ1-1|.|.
CASSAGRWNTEAFF
TGTGCCAGCAGCGCGGGACGGTGGAACACTGAAGCTTTCTTT
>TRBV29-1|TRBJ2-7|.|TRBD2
CSVGLAGGGSRSHEQYF
TGCAGCGTTGGGCTAGCGGGAGGGGGTTCTAGGTCCCACGAGCAGTACTTC
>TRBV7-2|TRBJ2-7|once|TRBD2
CASSLAAGGQYEQYF
TGTGCCAGCAGCTTGGCAGCGGGAGGGCAGTACGAGCAGTACTTC
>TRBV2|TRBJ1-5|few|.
CATPLRGESPLNQPQHF
TGTGCCACCCCCCTCCGGGGGGAGAGTCCCCTCAATCAGCCCCAGCATTTT
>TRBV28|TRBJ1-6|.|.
CASYSIAGRGSSYNSPLHF
TGTGCCAGCTATTCAATCGCGGGCCGAGGAAGCTCCTATAATTCACCCCTCCACTTT
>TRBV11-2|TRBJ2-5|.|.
CASTLRFGEVETQYF
TGTGCCAGCACCCTACGCTTCGGGGAAGTAGAGACCCAGTACTTC
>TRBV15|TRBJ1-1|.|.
CATSRAYTEAFF
TGTGCCACCAGCAGAGCGTACACTGAAGCTTTCTTT
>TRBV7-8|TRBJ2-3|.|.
CASSETSVDTQYF
TGTGCCAGCAGCGAGACTAGTGTGGATACGCAGTATTTT
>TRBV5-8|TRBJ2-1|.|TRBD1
CASSPYRGVYNEQFF
TGTGCCAGCAGCCCATACAGGGGGGTATACAATGAGCAGTTCTTC
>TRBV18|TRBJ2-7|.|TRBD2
CASSPLPPGLAGYEQYF
TGTGCCAGCTCACCTCTCCCACCGGGACTAGCGGGTTACGAGCAGTACTTC
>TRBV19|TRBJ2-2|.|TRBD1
CASSRSLGTGANTGELFF
TGTGCCAGTAGTAGATCCCTAGGGACAGGGGCGAACACCGGGGAGCTGTTTTTT
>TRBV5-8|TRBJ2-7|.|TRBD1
CASSHAPGQGAREQYF
TGTGCCAGCAGCCACGCCCCGGGACAGGGGGCACGCGAGCAGTACTTC
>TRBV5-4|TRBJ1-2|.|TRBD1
CASSSGQGSEYGYTF
TGTGCCAGCAGCTCCGGACAGGGTAGTGAGTATGGCTACACCTTC
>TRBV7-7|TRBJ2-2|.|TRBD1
CASSLNFGTGVAGELFF
TGTGCTAGCAGCTTAAATTTCGGGACAGGGGTCGCCGGGGAGCTGTTTTTT
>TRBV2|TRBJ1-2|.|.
CASSEARGPSRGYTF
TGTGCCAGCAGTGAAGCGCGAGGGCCTTCGCGGGGCTACACCTTC
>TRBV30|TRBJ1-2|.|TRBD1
CAWTGQGAPLLDGYTF
TGTGCCTGGACCGGACAGGGGGCGCCTTTGTTGGATGGCTACACCTTC
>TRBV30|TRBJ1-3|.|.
CAWRTTMVGNTIYF
TGTGCCTGGAGAACTACAATGGTGGGAAACACCATATATTTT
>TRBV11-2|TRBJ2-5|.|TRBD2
CASSPSGRWGKEQYF
TGTGCCAGCAGCCCCAGCGGGAGATGGGGGAAAGAGCAGTACTTC
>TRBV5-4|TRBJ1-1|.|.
CASSAAGTEAFF
TGTGCCAGCAGCGCCGCCGGGACAGAAGCTTTCTTT
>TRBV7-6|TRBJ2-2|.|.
CASSSQPNTGELFF
TGTGCCAGCAGCTCGCAACCGAACACCGGGGAGCTGTTTTTT
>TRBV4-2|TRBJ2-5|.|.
CASSQGYQETQYF
TGTGCCAGCAGCCAAGGCTACCAAGAGACCCAGTACTTC
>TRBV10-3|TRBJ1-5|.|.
CAISEDRTEPQHF
TGTGCCATCAGTGAGGACAGGACGGAGCCCCAGCATTTT
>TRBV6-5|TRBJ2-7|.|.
CASRLGTLGPYEQYF
TGTGCCAGCAGACTGGGGACCTTGGGGCCCTACGAGCAGTACTTC
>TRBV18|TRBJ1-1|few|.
CASSPQDGGEAFF
TGTGCCAGCTCACCTCAGGATGGGGGTGAAGCTTTCTTT
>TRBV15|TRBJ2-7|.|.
CATSRGRSYEQYF
TGTGCCACCAGCAGAGGCCGCTCCTACGAGCAGTACTTC
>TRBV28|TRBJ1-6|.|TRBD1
CASSSGQGGSPLHF
TGTGCCAGCAGTTCGGGACAGGGCGGTTCACCCCTCCACTTT
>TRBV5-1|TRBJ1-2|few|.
CASSLGRGQVYGYTF
TGCGCCAGCAGCTTGGGACGGGGACAAGTTTATGGCTACACCTTC
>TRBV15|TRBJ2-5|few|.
CATSIRRYQETQYF
TGTGCCACCAGCATCCGACGGTACCAAGAGACCCAGTACTTC
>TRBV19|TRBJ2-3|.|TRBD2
CASSLLAGESADTQYF
TGTGCCAGTAGTCTGCTAGCGGGAGAGTCAGCAGATACGCAGTATTTT
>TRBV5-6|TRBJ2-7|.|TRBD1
CASSPGQGRGWEQYF
TGTGCCAGCAGCCCCGGACAGGGACGGGGCTGGGAGCAGTACTTC